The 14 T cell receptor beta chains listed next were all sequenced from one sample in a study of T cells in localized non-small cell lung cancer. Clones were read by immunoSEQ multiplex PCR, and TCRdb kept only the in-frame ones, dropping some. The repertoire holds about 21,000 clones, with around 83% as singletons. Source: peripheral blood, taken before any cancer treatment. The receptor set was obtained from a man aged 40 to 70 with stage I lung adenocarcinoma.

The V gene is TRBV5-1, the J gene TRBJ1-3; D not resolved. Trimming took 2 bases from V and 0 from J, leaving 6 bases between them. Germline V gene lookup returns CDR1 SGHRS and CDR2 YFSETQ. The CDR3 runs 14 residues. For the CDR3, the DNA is TGCGCCAGCAGCTTCGGGAGCTCTGGAAACACCATATATTTT. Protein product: CASSFGSSGNTIYF.

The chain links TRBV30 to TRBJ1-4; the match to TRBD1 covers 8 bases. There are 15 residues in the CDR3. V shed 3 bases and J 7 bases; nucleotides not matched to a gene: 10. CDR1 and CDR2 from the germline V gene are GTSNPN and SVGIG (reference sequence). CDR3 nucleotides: TGTGCCTGGAGCCGCCAGGACAGGGAGGTTGAAAAACTGTTTTTT. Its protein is CAWSRQDREVEKLFF.

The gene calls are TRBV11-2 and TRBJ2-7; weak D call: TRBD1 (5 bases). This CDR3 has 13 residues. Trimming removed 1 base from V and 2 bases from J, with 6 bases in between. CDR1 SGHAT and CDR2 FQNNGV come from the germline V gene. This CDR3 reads CASSLGQTYEQYF. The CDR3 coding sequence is TGTGCCAGCAGCTTAGGACAGACCTACGAGCAGTACTTC.

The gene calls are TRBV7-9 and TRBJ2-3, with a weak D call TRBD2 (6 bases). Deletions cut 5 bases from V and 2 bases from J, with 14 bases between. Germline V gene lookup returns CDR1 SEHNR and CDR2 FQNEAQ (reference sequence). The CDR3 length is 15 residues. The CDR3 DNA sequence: TGTGCCAGCAGCCGTAATAGACTAGACACAGATACGCAGTATTTT. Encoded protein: CASSRNRLDTDTQYF.

As DNA, the CDR3 is TGTGCCAGCAGTATAGCGGGGGGGATCACCGGGGAGCTGTTTTTT. Translation: CASSIAGGITGELFF. The genes are TRBV2 and TRBJ2-2; TRBD2 matches at 11 bases. This CDR3 has 15 residues. The germline gives CDR1 SNHLY, CDR2 FYNNEI. The ends lost 5 bases at V and 4 bases at J; junction bases unmatched: 3.

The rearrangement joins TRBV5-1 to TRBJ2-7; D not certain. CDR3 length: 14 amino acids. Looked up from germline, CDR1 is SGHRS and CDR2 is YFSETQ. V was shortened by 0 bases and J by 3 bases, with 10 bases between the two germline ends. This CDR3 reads CASSLGVADYEQYF. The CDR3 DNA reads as TGCGCCAGCAGCTTGGGGGTGGCGGACTACGAGCAGTACTTC.

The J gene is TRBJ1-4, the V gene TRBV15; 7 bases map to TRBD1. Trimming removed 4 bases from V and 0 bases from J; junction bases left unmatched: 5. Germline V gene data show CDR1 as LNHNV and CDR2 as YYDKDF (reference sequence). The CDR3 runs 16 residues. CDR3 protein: CATSTGTATTNEKLFF. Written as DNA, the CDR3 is TGTGCCACCAGCACCGGGACAGCAACAACTAATGAAAAACTGTTTTTT.

In DNA, the CDR3 is TGTGCCAGCAGCGTGCGGGGGACTCTCACAGATACGCAGTATTTT. Protein product: CASSVRGTLTDTQYF. The rearrangement links TRBV7-9 to TRBJ2-3; 7 bases line up with TRBD2. The trim removed 5 bases at V and 2 bases at J, leaving 7 bases unmatched. CDR3 length equals 15 residues. Germline V CDR1 and CDR2: SEHNR, FQNEAQ (reference sequence).

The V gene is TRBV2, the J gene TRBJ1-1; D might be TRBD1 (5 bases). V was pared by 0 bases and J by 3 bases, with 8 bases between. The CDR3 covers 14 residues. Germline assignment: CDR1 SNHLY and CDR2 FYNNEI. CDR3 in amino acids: CASSEALGDTEAFF. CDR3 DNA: TGTGCCAGCAGTGAAGCGCTGGGGGACACTGAAGCTTTCTTT.

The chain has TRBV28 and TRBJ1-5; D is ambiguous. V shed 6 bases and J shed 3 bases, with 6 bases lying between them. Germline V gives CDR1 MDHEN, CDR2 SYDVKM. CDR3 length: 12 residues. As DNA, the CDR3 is TGTGCCAGCAGGGCCTCCAATCAGCCCCAGCATTTT. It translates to CASRASNQPQHF.

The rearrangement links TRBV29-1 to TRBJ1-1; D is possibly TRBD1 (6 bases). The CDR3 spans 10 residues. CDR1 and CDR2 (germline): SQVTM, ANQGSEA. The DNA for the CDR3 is TGCAGTGGCAAGGGGGCTGAAGCTTTCTTT. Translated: CSGKGAEAFF.

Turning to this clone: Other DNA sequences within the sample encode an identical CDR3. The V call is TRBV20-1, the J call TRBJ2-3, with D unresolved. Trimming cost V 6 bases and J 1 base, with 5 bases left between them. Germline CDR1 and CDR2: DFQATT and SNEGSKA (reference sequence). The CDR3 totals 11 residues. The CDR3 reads CSAPRTDTQYF. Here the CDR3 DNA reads TGCAGTGCCCCGCGCACAGATACGCAGTATTTT.

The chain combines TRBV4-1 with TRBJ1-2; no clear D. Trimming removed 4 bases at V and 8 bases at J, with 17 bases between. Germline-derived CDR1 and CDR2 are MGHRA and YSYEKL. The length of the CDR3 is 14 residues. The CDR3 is CASSPSVAPQGYTF. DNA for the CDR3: TGCGCCAGCAGCCCAAGTGTGGCCCCCCAAGGCTACACCTTC.

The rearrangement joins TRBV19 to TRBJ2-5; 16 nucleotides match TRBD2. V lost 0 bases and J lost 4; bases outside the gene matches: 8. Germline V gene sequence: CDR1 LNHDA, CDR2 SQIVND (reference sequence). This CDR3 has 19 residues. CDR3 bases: TGTGCCAGTAGTATAGAAGGGACTAGCGGGGGGGCCGCACGAGAGACCCAGTACTTC. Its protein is CASSIEGTSGGAARETQYF.